This TCR beta chain was sequenced in a study of T-cell reconstitution after alpha-beta-depleted transplantation in children. Points from the study as a whole: T-cell counts and diversity were attributed mostly to newly produced T cells one year after transplant.

The germline V gene has CDR1 LGHDT and CDR2 YNNKEL (reference sequence). This CDR3 contains 15 residues. V was pared by 8 bases and J by 4 bases, with 11 bases of the junction left unmatched. A library of TCRbeta sequences, prepared with unique molecular identifiers, was generated. TCRdb re-analysed the PCR reads in MiXCR, keeping a single row per CDR3 protein. The sample includes around 700,000 distinct CDR3 sequences, roughly 14% seen only once; the top ten take around 0.8%. This clonotype was seen repeatedly, ten times or more. Antigen unknown. The source of this sequence is a girl aged 2 to 10 with congenital amegakaryocytic thrombocytopenia, due to receive a stem cell transplant. The chain employs TRBV3-1 and TRBJ1-2; 9 bases line up with TRBD1. Sequenced here: PBMCs, sampled before TCRalphabeta/CD19-depleted stem cell transplant. CDR3 bases: TGTGCCAGCTCACCAACGGGACAGGGCCTCTATGGCTACACCTTC. Its protein is CASSPTGQGLYGYTF.